This TCR beta chain appears in the sequencing data of a study of blood T cell repertoires in COVID-19. The overall study: T cells, B-cell-depleted T cells, or PBMCs supplied cDNA or gDNA.

In this sample, this clone turned up once. Per the original methods: Counts of nucleated cells, estimated from reference gene primer amplification, were obtained. Sequencing used immunoSEQ multiplex PCR; TCRdb keeps in-frame clones, though not all of them. D and trimming come from the DNA, and the V and J calls and clone size come from that table. The table records roughly 38,000 clones, approximately 90% of them present only once. The J segment lost 8 bases and the V segment lost 5 bases, leaving 8 bases of the junction unmatched. CDR1 and CDR2 (germline): SEHNR, FQNEAQ (reference sequence). The CDR3 is 16 amino acids.

The chain joins TRBV7-9 to TRBJ2-1, with 14 positions matching TRBD2. Specimen: peripheral blood. The source of this sequence is a man aged 50 or older with active COVID-19. CDR3 residues: CASSPGTSGRIHEQFF. The CDR3 region has the DNA TGTGCCAGCAGCCCGGGGACTAGCGGGAGAATCCATGAGCAGTTCTTC. The whole variable domain, remainder taken from reference TRBV7-9 and TRBJ2-1, is DTGVSQNPRHKITKRGQNVTFRCDPISEHNRLYWYRQTLGQGPEFLTYFQNEAQLEKSRLLSDRFSAERPKGSFSTLEIQRTEQGDSAMYLCASSPGTSGRIHEQFFGPGTRLTVL.